This T cell receptor (beta chain) appears in the sequencing data of a study of shared T cell receptors in the human thymus. Looked up from germline, CDR1 is SGHNT and CDR2 is YENEEA. V was pared by 4 bases and J by 7 bases, with 16 bases between. The CDR3 totals 14 residues. Profiled with immunoSEQ multiplex PCR; TCRdb holds only in-frame clones, not every one. The table shows over 450,000 clones, with about 80% occurring only once. Another study also made use of these data, one on human thymus T cells.

The V gene is TRBV11-3, the J gene TRBJ2-5; D ambiguous. This TCR derives from a boy under two years old with a congenital heart defect. The sample consisted of thymocytes. In DNA form, the CDR3 reads TGTGCCAGCAGCTCCCTAGGCGTCCCTGGGACCCAGTACTTC. The encoded protein is CASSSLGVPGTQYF.